Listed here are 15 T cell receptor beta chains from one sample, sequenced in a study of Ad26.COV2.S vaccination and SARS-CoV-2 variants. The protocol was immunoSEQ multiplex PCR, while the TCRdb copy is restricted to in-frame clones and leaves out a portion. The sample has roughly 380,000 clones; roughly 90% are singletons. The treatment denotes: some 20 received Ad26.COV2.S at low or high dose, single or two shots; several received placebo; per-sample allocation not given. Material that was analyzed had been drawn on day 63 after the first vaccine or placebo injection. This sample comprised peripheral blood, obtained in a trial of Ad26.COV2.S vaccine versus placebo. Receptors originate from a person aged 18-65 years who received the Ad26.COV2.S COVID-19 vaccine or a placebo.

The V gene is TRBV7-6, the J gene TRBJ2-7, with TRBD1 identical over 10 bases. The CDR3 is 15 amino acids. V lost 4 bases, J lost 2 bases, and 5 bases stayed unmatched. Germline-derived CDR1 and CDR2 are SGHVS and FNYEAQ. In DNA form, the CDR3 reads TGTGCCAGCAGCTCCGCGGGACAGGGGCCCTACGAGCAGTACTTC. Translation gives CASSSAGQGPYEQYF.

This chain links TRBV4-1 with TRBJ2-7; 8 bases align to TRBD2. The trim removed 0 bases at V and 6 bases at J, leaving 16 bases unmatched. CDR1 and CDR2 from the germline V gene are MGHRA and YSYEKL. The CDR3 spans 18 residues. CDR3 nucleotides: TGCGCCAGCAGCCAAGATCGGGAGGGATTAGTCCCATACTTCGAGCAGTACTTC. Its translation is CASSQDREGLVPYFEQYF.

The rearrangement links TRBV4-3 to TRBJ2-4; TRBD2 matches 13 bases. The trim removed 1 base at V and 13 bases at J, leaving 4 bases unmatched. The CDR3 loop spans 14 amino acids. Looked up from germline, CDR1 is LGHNA and CDR2 is YSLEER. CDR3 in amino acids: CASSQVTSGGAQYF. The CDR3 nucleotides are TGCGCCAGCAGCCAAGTTACTAGCGGGGGGGCACAGTACTTC.

The chain uses TRBV6-5 and TRBJ2-2; D is uncertain. This CDR3 is 14 amino acids long. Trimming pared 7 bases from V and 0 bases from J, leaving 9 bases between. CDR1 MNHEY and CDR2 SVGAGI come from the germline V gene. Written as DNA, the CDR3 is TGTGCCAGCACGAGAAGCCCGAACACCGGGGAGCTGTTTTTT. This sequence encodes CASTRSPNTGELFF.

The chain joins TRBV28 to TRBJ1-2, with 8 bases that match TRBD1. Trimming took 10 bases from V and 0 from J; bases not matched to a gene: 7. CDR3 size: 14 residues. CDR1 is MDHEN, CDR2 SYDVKM, per germline. CDR3 region: CATRDRGANYGYTF. Written as DNA, the CDR3 is TGTGCCACCCGCGACAGGGGAGCTAACTATGGCTACACCTTC.

This rearrangement joins TRBV19 to TRBJ1-5; a possible D gene is TRBD1 (6 bases). Germline lookup yields CDR1 LNHDA and CDR2 SQIVND (reference sequence). V dropped 5 bases and J dropped 7 bases, with 12 bases sitting between them. CDR3 length equals 13 residues. The DNA for the CDR3 is TGTGCCAGTAGTGCAGGGGTTTCACAGCCCCAGCATTTT. Its translation: CASSAGVSQPQHF.

This clone has a count of ten or more. The J gene is TRBJ2-5, the V gene TRBV28; no clear D. The CDR3 has 11 amino acids. From germline, CDR1 is MDHEN and CDR2 SYDVKM. Trimming left V 2 bases short and J 3 bases short, with 1 base between. The CDR3 nucleotides read TGTGCCAGCAGTTTAAAAGAGACCCAGTACTTC. Translation gives CASSLKETQYF.

This clone occurred once. This chain links TRBV11-2 with TRBJ2-1, with 9 nucleotides matching TRBD2. The CDR3 is 16 residues long. V was pared by 5 bases and J by 1 base, with 6 bases of the junction left unmatched. CDR1 is SGHAT, CDR2 FQNNGV, per germline. In DNA, the CDR3 is TGTGCCAGCAGCGGATCTAGCGGGGAGTCCTACAATGAGCAGTTCTTC. It yields the protein CASSGSSGESYNEQFF.

The chain is built from TRBV5-1 and TRBJ1-2; 12 nucleotides agree with TRBD1. The CDR3 loop spans 14 amino acids. V lost 0 bases, J lost 8 bases, and 2 bases stayed unmatched. Germline assignment: CDR1 SGHRS and CDR2 YFSETQ. The CDR3 region is CASSLGDRGHGYTF. Here the CDR3 DNA reads TGCGCCAGCAGCTTGGGGGACAGGGGGCACGGCTACACCTTC.

The chain joins TRBV19 to TRBJ1-1; D uncertain. The CDR3 runs to 13 residues. Germline V gene sequence: CDR1 LNHDA, CDR2 SQIVND (reference sequence). V lost 3 bases and J 4 bases, leaving 9 bases between the germline ends. The CDR3 DNA follows: TGTGCCAGTAGTATCCTCGGAGGCACTGAAGCTTTCTTT. Protein product: CASSILGGTEAFF.

The CDR3 protein is CAISETSGGNEQFF. The DNA for the CDR3 is TGTGCCATCAGTGAGACCTCAGGGGGCAATGAGCAGTTCTTC. The V and J genes are TRBV10-3 and TRBJ2-1, with 7 bases that match TRBD1. There are 14 residues in the CDR3. Germline V CDR1 and CDR2: ENHRY, SYGVKD. Unmatched junction bases numbered 4, after V lost 2 bases and J lost 6 bases.

The rearrangement joins TRBV7-2 to TRBJ2-3; the D is unclear. The CDR3 loop spans 16 amino acids. CDR1 and CDR2 (germline): SGHTA, FQGNSA. V shed 0 bases and J shed 0 bases, with 10 bases lying between them. CDR3 sequence: CASSLAGPGSTDTQYF. Here the CDR3 DNA reads TGTGCCAGCAGCTTAGCTGGGCCCGGGAGCACAGATACGCAGTATTTT. Based on the CDR3 plus reference TRBV7-2 and TRBJ2-3, the full variable domain is GAGVSQSPSNKVTEKGKDVELRCDPISGHTALYWYRQSLGQGLEFLIYFQGNSAPDKSGLPSDRFSAERTGGSVSTLTIQRTQQEDSAVYLCASSLAGPGSTDTQYFGPGTRLTVL.

This clone was seen a handful of times. This chain joins TRBV20-1 and TRBJ2-1; unclear D gene. This CDR3 spans 10 amino acids. CDR1 and CDR2 (germline): DFQATT, SNEGSKA (reference sequence). V lost 7 bases, J lost 7 bases, and 8 bases lay in between. The CDR3 DNA is TGCAGTGGACTCGTGAATGAGCAGTTCTTC. Amino acid sequence: CSGLVNEQFF.

The rearrangement uses TRBV18 and TRBJ2-7, with D possibly TRBD1 on 6 matching bases. V lost 3 bases and J 4 bases, leaving 16 bases between the germline ends. The CDR3 sequence is 15 residues long. Germline CDR1 reads KGHSH; CDR2 reads LQKENI. The CDR3, as DNA: TGTGCCAGCTCACCTGGACAGCCCCCAGAGTACGAGCAGTACTTC. Encoded protein: CASSPGQPPEYEQYF.

The table lists this clone with a count of one. The chain has TRBV6-2 or TRBV6-3 and TRBJ2-7; 11 bases map to TRBD2. V lost 0 bases and J lost 3; bases outside the gene matches: 13. The CDR3 is made up of 19 amino acids. The germline V gene encodes CDR1 MNHEY and CDR2 SVGEGT. In nucleotides, the CDR3 is TGTGCCAGCAGTTACTCCCTTAGACCGACTAGCGGGGATTACTACGAGCAGTACTTC. Translating gives CASSYSLRPTSGDYYEQYF.